This T cell receptor beta chain was observed in a study of shared clonotypes between healthy human individuals. Study-level findings and limits: Sorted-subset samples were not fully sequenced, rarefaction indicated.

The V gene end was trimmed by 3 bases and the J gene end by 4 bases; junction bases not matched to a gene: 6. Germline values: CDR1 ENHRY, CDR2 SYGVKD. The CDR3 length is 15 residues. This clone was recorded a few times. The antigen remains undetermined. The method was immunoSEQ multiplex PCR; TCRdb's version includes in-frame clones alone and lacks a portion of them. The sample lists fewer than 400,000 clones, around 72% occurring once. Material: memory CD4+ T cells sorted from blood. Stated subset: CD45RA-negative fraction. This chain links TRBV10-3 with TRBJ2-5, with 9 bases identical to TRBD1. This TCR derives from a man aged 25 to 40 in good health. The CDR3 region is CAISDRDRARETQYF. For the CDR3, the DNA is TGTGCCATCAGTGACAGGGACAGGGCTCGAGAGACCCAGTACTTC.